The source of this T cell receptor beta chain is a study of PD-1 blockade in mismatch repair-deficient tumors (dated by TCRdb to 2015 to 2018). Study-level background: Between late 2013 and late 2016, approximately 90 consecutive patients with about a dozen mismatch repair-deficient cancer types, all previously treated and progressing, were enrolled in the trial. Tumor-associated T cell clones in the peripheral blood of patients responding to PD-1 blockade were tracked using deep sequencing of TCR CDR3 regions. Results and caveats for the whole study, not just this receptor: Tumor-resident clones, often undetectable in blood before treatment, expanded rapidly after pembrolizumab and then contracted, generally before radiologic responses.

This clone showed up just a few times. The specificity of this receptor is unknown. No much larger clonotype is one base removed from it; base qualities were not supplied. Receptor amplification or capture employed the immunoSEQ multiplex PCR assay. Held by TCRdb, this immuneACCESS table contains in-frame sequences only and omits some clones. Under half of the omission traces to an unresolved V gene where checked; the cause of the rest is unknown. Present in this sample are fewer than 50,000 clones, 79% of which were seen just once. Clones ranked in the top ten supply roughly 22% of the sample. Mismatch repair deficiency was established in every enrolled patient by polymerase chain reaction or immunohistochemistry. TCR sequencing was carried out for three patients who responded to pembrolizumab therapy. Pembrolizumab PD-1 blockade was prospectively tested in advanced mismatch repair-deficient cancers, regardless of tissue of origin, in the phase II trial. Serial peripheral blood T cell samples were collected before and at multiple times after starting PD-1 blockade. Blood sampling times were reported as weeks after the first pembrolizumab dose.

The germline V end is reduced by 4 bases and the J end by 2 bases; junction bases left unmatched: 8. CDR1 and CDR2 (SGHDT, YYEEEE) derive from the germline V gene. The CDR3 measures 16 amino acids from cysteine to phenylalanine. Only the CDR3 region is kept as DNA, spanning 48 bases read in frame from base 1. The source is an adult with mismatch repair-deficient cancer. The V gene is TRBV5-6 and the J gene is TRBJ2-3; the junction holds 9 bases that match TRBD2. This material consisted of peripheral blood, taken 4 weeks after starting pembrolizumab. The CDR3 protein: CASSVFTSGYTDTQYF. The nucleotide sequence reads TGTGCCAGCAGCGTCTTTACTAGCGGGTACACAGATACGCAGTATTTT.